This T cell receptor beta chain emerged from a study of cytomegalovirus exposure and HLA in healthy donors (dated by TCRdb to about 2017). Turning to the overall study: An earlier analysis of several hundred of the donors reported over 250 Gb of sequence data and 117 million unique TCR beta sequences obtained from approximately 180 million T cells. Approximately 300 gigabases of sequencing data and around 85 million unique TCR sequences made up an early release that covered roughly 670 HLA-typed donors. Among the approximately 420 genotyped donors, around 81% belonged to the genetic ancestry cluster associated with self-reported Caucasian donors. The study aimed to test whether cataloging public T cell receptors could reveal signatures of past pathogen exposure. Using immunosequencing, the study profiled T cell repertoires from fewer than 850 subjects and related those repertoires to cytomegalovirus serostatus. Besides the first cohort of 666 subjects, a separate validation cohort made up of some 110 different subjects was used. The study combined high-throughput TCR immunosequencing, statistical association of individual TCRs with disease status, and machine learning to predict cytomegalovirus infection status. A later analysis re-analyzed previously published TCR beta repertoires from several hundred donors and added high-resolution HLA genotyping to study TCR occurrence patterns. Rather than drawing on any new phenotypic data, the later analysis identified candidate immune exposures from TCR beta sequences and the way those sequences occurred across donors. An earlier analysis of several hundred of the donors applied high-throughput TCR beta sequencing to assess whether each TCR beta V gene segment acted as functional or pseudogenic. Donor age, sex, ethnicity and CMV serostatus were compiled alongside the repertoire data. Genome-wide SNP genotypes for about three fifths of the roughly 670 donors were used in a later genetic analysis, which treated that subset as a discovery cohort. Every repertoire in the discovery cohort had been generated on one and the same sequencing platform. HLA typing covered class I and class II loci at four-digit resolution. Typing coverage differed by locus: A, B, C, DRB1 and DQB1 were typed in about 620-640 donors, DQA1 in about 500, DPA1 in nearly 610, and DPB1 in roughly 470. Four to six DR-DQ haplotypes were handled as single units for association and clustering, since linkage in the cohort was strong. Among around 400 genotyped donors of the cohort, an average of roughly 240,000 unique TCR beta nucleotide sequences were sequenced per donor, roughly 18% of them non-productive. General conclusions and limits of the study: The sequencing pipeline was judged likely to have produced a cluster of highly shared sequence variants as a technical artifact. Because some donors lacked HLA typing at each locus, the association tests relied only on the typed subset. A later analysis associated 16,951 TCR beta sequences with specific HLA alleles at a false discovery rate of 0.05. The authors suggested that the approach could potentially be generalized to other disease states and immunological phenotypes. When HLA alleles, especially DR and DQ, strongly co-occurred, attributing TCR associations to individual alleles was difficult. The study listed around 160 TCR beta chains as associated with cytomegalovirus. Correlated functional status among segregating V segments might be attributable to linkage disequilibrium, but an unknown experimental factor could not be ruled out. Across donors, most TCR sequences were observed very rarely, whereas some public TCRs were present in many individuals. Cytomegalovirus status was reported to be diagnosed by the classifier with high specificity and sensitivity in both the original and validation cohorts. In an earlier analysis of roughly 500 of the donors, most TCR beta V segments appeared in productive rearrangements about 90% or about 30% of the time, broadly matching IMGT annotations. Some IMGT-functional V segments, including TRBV6-2 and TRBV6-3, could not be distinguished by the 87-base-pair reads and were therefore excluded. Only TCR beta chains were sequenced in this cohort, and the absence of alpha or paired-chain data limited detectable features. In a later analysis, most CMV-associated TCR beta chains were found to appear HLA-restricted, with HLA associations seemingly driven largely by CMV exposure. According to a later analysis, TCR association rates differed among HLA loci, with DRB1 alleles showing the most associated TCRs and HLA-C alleles showing the fewest. In a later analysis, HLA-associated TCR beta chains showed more clonal expansion and lower generation probabilities than non-associated chains that were equally common. The only immune exposure information available for the cohort was CMV serostatus. Roughly uniform sequencing depth across donors was assumed in presence/absence analyses, although this assumption may not hold. A further reported finding was that TCR beta sequences accurately predicted the HLA-A and HLA-B alleles for most subjects in the first cohort. Compared with the roughly 700-donor mean, donors in an Asian-associated ancestry cluster had fewer N-insertions in productive TCRs, according to a later genetic analysis. A later analysis reported that several top co-occurrence clusters appeared linked to parvovirus B19, influenza, CMV and Epstein-Barr virus. Because counts were too low, more than 15 rarely observed V segments, including chromosome 9 orphons, were excluded from the earlier analysis of under 650 of the donors. A later genetic analysis associated a missense DCLRE1C variant with V-gene and J-gene trimming of TCR beta chains, and an independent cohort replicated the association. In vitro tests confirmed that three of the cytomegalovirus-associated TCR beta chains recognize cytomegalovirus antigens.

Receptors were amplified or captured by the immunoSEQ multiplex PCR assay. For the multiplex PCR, a mixture combining 60 forward primers for TCR Vbeta segments and 13 reverse primers for TCR Jbeta segments was used. A multiplex PCR assay on genomic DNA amplified the CDR3 region of rearranged TCR beta genes. Amplified TCR beta libraries were sequenced as 87-base-pair reads on the Illumina HiSeq System. The study's processing was this. A later analysis counted tens of millions of unique TCR beta chains across the roughly 700 repertoires, and 9 million to 14 million of these chains were shared by at least two donors. A nearest-neighbor algorithm error-corrected the raw reads and collapsed the reads into unique sequences, merging closely related sequences to remove PCR and sequencing errors. Alignment of CDR3 sequences to IMGT reference sequences was used to assign V, D and J gene segments. For a sequence to be retained, at least a six-nucleotide match to both a V gene segment and a J gene segment was required. Rearrangements were classified as productive when the CDR3 lacked stop codons and remained in frame with V and J, and all other rearrangements were classified as non-productive. CDR3 was defined by IMGT convention, running from the second conserved V-encoded cysteine to the conserved J-encoded phenylalanine. Sequences without an unambiguous match to a single V gene segment were excluded from the earlier analysis of approximately 560 of the donors. An earlier analysis of under 750 of the donors called V segments functional above 56.7% productive rearrangements and segregating when the between-donor standard deviation exceeded 5%. To diagnose cytomegalovirus status from the catalog of TCR beta chain sequences, a statistical classification framework was built. In a later analysis, TCR nucleotide sequences were compared against IMGT/GENE-DB human TR gene sequences so that V and J genes could be assigned. Using the TCRdist pipeline, a later analysis assigned CDR3 sequences along with most-parsimonious VDJ recombination scenarios. In a later analysis, each TCR beta chain was defined by its CDR3 amino acid sequence together with its V-gene family, and reads lacking a unique V-gene family were excluded. As a way to deal with suspected cross-contamination and a sequencing artifact, a later analysis dropped approximately 590 nucleotide sequences that were highly shared and had low generation probability. For each public chain, a later analysis derived a clonal expansion index from normalized ranks of inferred template counts within each repertoire. A later analysis computed generation probabilities with a VDJ recombination model fitted to out-of-frame rearrangements, and checked the results against IGoR. Hypergeometric tests were used in a later analysis to score TCR-TCR, TCR-HLA and TCR-CMV co-occurrence, with a repertoire-size bias correction applied to the TCR pairs. A later analysis estimated false discovery rates by permuting HLA or CMV assignments 20 times. In a later analysis, co-occurring TCRs were grouped using DBSCAN, with TCRdist sequence similarity added in when clustering inside HLA-allele-positive subsets. For co-occurrence clustering, repertoires with fewer than 30,000 or more than 120,000 public chains were excluded, along with five or six repertoires with anomalous nucleotide sharing. This is the immuneACCESS table as TCRdb keeps it, with only in-frame sequences that have V and J called. A part of the clones is gone; compared with another copy, unresolved V genes explain less than half, and the rest is unexplained. D and trimming were read from the DNA, whereas the V and J calls and clone size are those reported in that table. This sample is represented by some 140,000 clones; approximately 70% of them were singletons. Of the sample, about 1.2% is held by the ten largest clones.

In total, 600 or so healthy bone marrow donors made up the cohort. At the time of sampling, every cohort member was nominally healthy, though immune exposures that went unrecorded were likely present. The donor was CMV seronegative and belonged to the group of 352 seronegative cohort members. A peripheral blood sample was provided by each donor, and peripheral blood mononuclear cells were used for TCR beta sequencing. Genomic DNA extraction from the blood cell samples was performed with the Qiagen DNeasy Blood Extraction Kit. This clone was counted only a few times. It has no known antigen specificity. No much larger clone exists at a distance of one base, and base qualities are not known. The CDR3 covers 15 residues, taking in both the cysteine and the phenylalanine. The read is trimmed to its CDR3 DNA, 45 bases read in frame from base 1. Per the germline V gene, SQVTM is the CDR1 and ANQGSEA is the CDR2. V is cut back by 4 bases and J by 4 bases, with 9 bases in the junction unmatched.

Material: PBMCs. Recombination linked TRBV29-1 to TRBJ2-3; 9 nucleotides in the junction match TRBD2. This sequence originates from a woman aged 35 to 49 in good health and CMV-seronegative. The CDR3 region reads CSVGAGGRRSDTQYF. The bases are TGCAGCGTTGGGGCGGGGGGGAGGAGGTCAGATACGCAGTATTTT.